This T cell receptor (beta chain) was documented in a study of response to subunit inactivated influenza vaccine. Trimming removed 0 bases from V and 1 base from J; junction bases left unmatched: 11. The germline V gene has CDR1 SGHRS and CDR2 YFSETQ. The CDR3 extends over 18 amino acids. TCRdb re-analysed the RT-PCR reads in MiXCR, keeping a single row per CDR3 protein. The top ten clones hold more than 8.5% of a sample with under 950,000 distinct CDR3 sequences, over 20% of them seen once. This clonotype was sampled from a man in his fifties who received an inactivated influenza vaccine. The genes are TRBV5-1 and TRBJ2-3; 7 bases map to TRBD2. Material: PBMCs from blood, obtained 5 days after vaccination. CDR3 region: CASSLEPWRGSGTDTQYF. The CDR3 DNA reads TGCGCCAGCAGCTTGGAGCCCTGGCGCGGGAGCGGCACAGATACGCAGTATTTT.